These 2 T cell receptor beta chains came from one sample sequenced in a study of blood T cells in healthy people across ages. A second PCR, run for roughly 7 to 11 cycles, used a sample-barcoded 5' primer plus a J-beta primer mix. Each CDR3 protein is one row after TCRdb ran MiXCR on the 5' RACE reads. This sample has fewer than 800,000 distinct CDR3 sequences; approximately 50% occur once, and the top ten carry 30% to 40%. The sequencing input was blood. The receptors stem from an older woman in good health.

This clonotype was detected only once. The chain couples TRBV29-1 to TRBJ1-5; D possibly corresponds to TRBD1 (6 bases). Trimming stripped 3 bases from V and 4 bases from J, with 10 bases between. Germline loops: CDR1 SQVTM, CDR2 ANQGSEA. The CDR3 length is 13 residues. CDR3 sequence: CSVDQGRNQPQHF. The DNA for the CDR3 is TGCAGCGTTGACCAGGGGCGGAATCAGCCCCAGCATTTT.

This clonotype was detected many times. V gene TRBV20-1 combines with J gene TRBJ2-7; D might be TRBD1 (6 bases). Germline V CDR1 and CDR2: DFQATT, SNEGSKA (reference sequence). Trimming shortened V by 5 bases and J by 0 bases, and 14 bases separated the two germline ends. The CDR3 loop spans 14 amino acids. The CDR3 region has the DNA TGCAGTGCTTGTGACAGGATTAGCTCCTACGAGCAGTACTTC. Encoded protein: CSACDRISSYEQYF.